These 12 T cell receptor beta chains were sequenced from one sample in a study of blood T cell repertoires in COVID-19. Profiled with immunoSEQ multiplex PCR; TCRdb holds only in-frame clones, not every one. Altogether 300,000 to 400,000 clones are present, 85% being singletons, with the ten largest covering around 1.8%. Input material: PBMCs or T cells enriched from blood (not recorded which). The origin of the receptors is a woman in her twenties or thirties who had been exposed to COVID-19.

This clone was counted between two and nine times. The chain uses TRBV5-1 and TRBJ2-7; D not certain. The CDR3 runs to 15 residues. V dropped 0 bases and J dropped 2 bases, with 12 bases sitting between them. From germline, CDR1 is SGHRS and CDR2 YFSETQ. DNA for the CDR3: TGCGCCAGCAGCTTGGAAACTGTGGTTACCTACGAGCAGTACTTC. Translation gives CASSLETVVTYEQYF.

In DNA form, the CDR3 reads TGTGCCAGCAGCCTCAGGGCCGGGGAGCTGTTTTTT. Protein product: CASSLRAGELFF. The rearrangement uses TRBV6-5 and TRBJ2-2; D possibly corresponds to TRBD1 (5 bases). CDR1 is MNHEY, CDR2 SVGAGI, per germline. Trimming left V 6 bases short and J 6 bases short, with 8 bases between. This CDR3 has 12 amino acids.

This chain links TRBV19 with TRBJ1-5; the D gene is possibly TRBD1 (5 bases). The CDR3 is 14 amino acids. Trimming took off 3 bases at V and 5 bases at J, with 11 bases between the two ends. The germline gives CDR1 LNHDA, CDR2 SQIVND (reference sequence). The CDR3 loop reads CASSISGSYQPQHF. CDR3 in DNA: TGTGCCAGTAGTATCTCAGGGTCATATCAGCCCCAGCATTTT.

The rearrangement uses TRBV3-1 (or the pseudogene TRBV3-2) and TRBJ2-7; D not certain. Trimming took 1 base from V and 0 from J, leaving 7 bases between them. Per germline, CDR1 LGHDT and CDR2 YNNKEL (reference sequence). The CDR3 is 14 amino acids. The CDR3 sequence is CASSQGWSSYEQYF. The CDR3 bases are TGTGCCAGCAGCCAAGGCTGGAGCTCCTACGAGCAGTACTTC.

The gene calls are TRBV25-1 and TRBJ2-3, with D possibly being TRBD2 (7 bases). This CDR3 region has 13 residues. CDR1 is MGHDK, CDR2 SYGVNS, per germline. Trimming cost V 10 bases and J 9 bases, with 20 bases left between them. CDR3 in amino acids: CATRYEGGRTQYF. The CDR3 bases are TGTGCCACCAGATACGAGGGGGGGAGAACGCAGTATTTT.

This chain uses TRBV2 with TRBJ1-1; D ambiguous. The V and J ends lost 8 bases and 4 bases respectively, with 14 bases between them. Germline CDR1 SNHLY, CDR2 FYNNEI. The CDR3 has 13 residues. The CDR3 nucleotides are TGTGCCAGCCCCCCTGAGTTTGGCACTGAAGCTTTCTTT. Amino acids: CASPPEFGTEAFF.

The genes are TRBV19 and TRBJ2-3; possibly TRBD1 for D (6 bases). Germline V gives CDR1 LNHDA, CDR2 SQIVND (reference sequence). The V and J ends lost 4 bases and 1 base respectively, with 12 bases between them. This CDR3 contains 15 residues. Here the CDR3 reads CASSNTGKGTDTQYF. For the CDR3, the DNA is TGTGCCAGTAGTAACACAGGGAAGGGCACAGATACGCAGTATTTT.

CDR3 loop: CASTVQGSRENEQFF. CDR3 DNA sequence: TGCGCCAGCACCGTACAGGGGTCGAGGGAAAATGAGCAGTTCTTC. The genes are TRBV5-1 and TRBJ2-1; TRBD1 aligns across 7 bases. The CDR3 sequence is 15 residues long. V was pared by 6 bases and J by 7 bases, with 13 bases of the junction left unmatched. Germline V CDR1 and CDR2: SGHRS, YFSETQ.

This clone showed up just a few times. The chain combines TRBV6-4 with TRBJ2-5, with 11 bases identical to TRBD2. This CDR3 has 15 amino acids. In germline, CDR1 is MRHNA, CDR2 SNTAGT. The V and J ends lost 3 bases and 1 base, in that order; junction bases with no gene match: 1. CDR3 sequence: CASSEGTSGQETQYF. As DNA, the CDR3 is TGTGCCAGCAGTGAGGGGACTAGCGGCCAAGAGACCCAGTACTTC.

Only a few counts were recorded for this clone. This sequence joins TRBV3-1 (or the pseudogene TRBV3-2) and TRBJ1-3; 10 bases map to TRBD1. With 4 bases clipped from V and 10 bases from J, the junction kept 10 bases outside the gene matches. The germline CDR1 and CDR2 sequences are LGHDT and YNNKEL (reference sequence). The length of the CDR3 is 15 residues. CDR3 protein: CASSRRTGQGKTIYF. The CDR3 DNA reads TGTGCCAGCAGCCGAAGGACGGGACAGGGGAAGACCATATATTTT.

This chain joins TRBV11-2 and TRBJ1-6, with D perhaps matching TRBD1 (6 bases). CDR3 length equals 15 residues. The V gene's germline CDR1 is SGHAT and CDR2 FQNNGV. Trimming stripped 1 base from V and 10 bases from J, with 14 bases between. The CDR3 region is CASSLVTGGGSPLHF. The CDR3 nucleotides read TGTGCCAGCAGCTTAGTGACTGGGGGCGGATCACCCCTCCACTTT.

The chain carries TRBV5-6 and TRBJ2-7; no clear D. The V gene's germline CDR1 is SGHDT and CDR2 YYEEEE. Between the trimmed V and J ends, which lost 0 bases and 1 base, there was a span of 8 bases. The length of the CDR3 is 14 residues. CDR3 sequence (DNA): TGTGCCAGCAGCTTGGAGAGCCTTTCCTACGAGCAGTACTTC. Protein sequence: CASSLESLSYEQYF.